These 5 T cell receptor beta chains were all obtained from the same sample, sequenced in a study of shared clonotypes between healthy human individuals (TCRdb year 2020). The library was produced with the immunoSEQ multiplex PCR assay. Not all clones reach the TCRdb copy of this immuneACCESS table, which keeps in-frame sequences only. Checked studies attribute under half of the gap to unresolved V genes and leave the rest unexplained. The sample contains about 2.5 million clones, about 90% of them found a single time. 0.37% of the sample lies in the top ten. The sequenced material came from naive CD4+ T cells from PBMCs. The cell subset or site label for this specimen denotes: CD45RA+ positively selected. These receptors were taken from a man aged 18-30 years in good health. Some clones in this sample may be carry-over from other donors' samples.

The rearrangement joins TRBV7-2 to TRBJ2-1; no reliable D call. Germline CDR1 is SGHTA and CDR2 is FQGNSA. The ends were cut back, 5 bases at V and 8 bases at J, with 16 bases in the middle. The CDR3 runs to 14 residues. The CDR3 loop reads CASSPEVTSDEQFF. DNA of the CDR3: TGTGCCAGCAGCCCCGAGGTGACCAGCGATGAGCAGTTCTTC.

There are a few counts of this clone. This sequence joins TRBV5-1 and TRBJ2-2; perhaps TRBD2 as D (5 bases). V gave up 4 bases and J gave up 2 bases, with 12 bases separating them. The CDR3 contains 15 residues. Germline CDR1 and CDR2: SGHRS and YFSETQ. The CDR3 DNA reads as TGCGCCAGCAGCCGGACTGCGGATAACACCGGGGAGCTGTTTTTT. Protein: CASSRTADNTGELFF. Together with reference TRBV5-1 and TRBJ2-2, the CDR3 gives the full variable domain: KAGVTQTPRYLIKTRGQQVTLSCSPISGHRSVSWYQQTPGQGLQFLFEYFSETQRNKGNFPGRFSGRQFSNSRSEMNVSTLELGDSALYLCASSRTADNTGELFFGEGSRLTVL.

V gene TRBV6-1 combines with J gene TRBJ2-7; D not resolved. The CDR3 covers 14 residues. The V gene lost 3 bases and the J gene lost 0 bases, with 9 bases spanning the gap. CDR1 and CDR2 from the germline V gene are MNHNS and SASEGT. The CDR3 is CASSDLADSYEQYF. DNA for the CDR3: TGTGCCAGCAGTGATTTGGCAGACTCCTACGAGCAGTACTTC.

The V and J genes are TRBV5-1 and TRBJ2-2; D gene unclear. The CDR3 consists of 14 residues. Germline CDR1 and CDR2: SGHRS and YFSETQ. V dropped 0 bases and J dropped 7 bases, with 10 bases sitting between them. The CDR3 loop reads CASSLETTGGELFF. The CDR3 bases are TGCGCCAGCAGCTTGGAAACGACCGGCGGGGAGCTGTTTTTT. Together with reference TRBV5-1 and TRBJ2-2, the CDR3 gives the full variable domain: KAGVTQTPRYLIKTRGQQVTLSCSPISGHRSVSWYQQTPGQGLQFLFEYFSETQRNKGNFPGRFSGRQFSNSRSEMNVSTLELGDSALYLCASSLETTGGELFFGEGSRLTVL.

Points on this clone: Other DNA sequences in the same sample also yield this CDR3. The chain has TRBV28 and TRBJ1-4, with D unresolved. The V gene's germline CDR1 is MDHEN and CDR2 SYDVKM. The length of the CDR3 is 14 residues. The germline V and J ends were trimmed by 6 bases and 4 bases, with 12 bases remaining between them. The CDR3: CASSLAGFNEKLFF. The DNA of the CDR3 is TGTGCCAGCAGCCTTGCGGGGTTTAATGAAAAACTGTTTTTT.